This entry features one T cell receptor beta chain sequence. This entry comes from a study of blood T cell repertoires in COVID-19. About the study: Acute and convalescent COVID-19 samples came from the United States, Italy and Spain. T cells, B-cell-depleted T cells, or PBMCs provided the cDNA or gDNA that served as material.

Trimming shortened V by 7 bases and J by 8 bases, and 14 bases separated the two germline ends. This CDR3 comprises 13 residues. CDR1 is MNHEY, CDR2 SVGAGI, per germline. Patients from Seattle were sampled longitudinally, starting during active infection. As processed by the authors: Estimates of nucleated cell counts were drawn from the amplification of reference gene primers. Only in-frame clones appear in the TCRdb table, and some are missing; sequencing was by immunoSEQ multiplex PCR. From that table come the V and J calls and clone size; the DNA was used to work out D and trimming. The sample lists 300,000 to 400,000 clones; about 91% were seen once.

The sample was peripheral blood. The chain couples TRBV6-5 to TRBJ1-4; D not certain. The sequence came from a woman in her 30s with COVID-19, enrolled during active disease. The CDR3: CASTTEVGEKLFF. The CDR3 DNA is TGTGCCAGCACCACCGAGGTTGGGGAAAAACTGTTTTTT.